Listed here is a single T cell receptor beta chain. Its target is not known. Germline CDR1 and CDR2: SGHTA and FQGNSA. The germline V and J ends were trimmed by 4 bases and 1 base, with 7 bases remaining between them. The CDR3 length is 13 residues. The data derive from a study of T cell responses to AZD1222 COVID-19 vaccine. Some clones are missing from TCRdb's copy, which holds only in-frame ones; the method was immunoSEQ multiplex PCR. In the table there are under 200,000 clones, around 90% of which are singletons. General study points: Of the AZD1222 recipients, only 5 or 6 were seropositive at baseline. Clonal diversity may have been underestimated in mostly white British donors. Regions 160-218 and 743-854 dominated among vaccine-associated CD4 TCRs spanning spike.

The chain uses TRBV7-2 and TRBJ1-1, with D uncertain. The sample in question was peripheral blood, obtained on day 0 of AZD1222 vaccination. This sequence was found in an adult in good health. CDR3 bases: TGTGCCAGCAGCTACAGACGGAACACTGAAGCTTTCTTT. This sequence encodes CASSYRRNTEAFF.